Shown below are 19 T cell receptor beta chains from a single sample sequenced in a study of blood T cell repertoires in COVID-19. This table comes from immunoSEQ multiplex PCR, and its TCRdb copy is limited to in-frame clones, with some not included. The sample includes around 300,000 clones, about 90% of them seen just once. The specimen sequenced was peripheral blood. All receptors come from a woman aged 40 to 49 with acute or convalescent COVID-19.

The V gene is TRBV18, the J gene TRBJ1-1; the D gene is possibly TRBD1 (6 bases). Germline CDR1 reads KGHSH; CDR2 reads LQKENI. Trimming stripped 2 bases from V and 6 bases from J, with 13 bases between. The CDR3 has 14 residues. CDR3 sequence reads: CASSPVLGAAEAFF. CDR3 DNA sequence: TGTGCCAGCTCACCAGTACTGGGGGCAGCTGAAGCTTTCTTT.

The CDR3 DNA follows: TGTGCCAGCACTCCACTCGGGAGTCAGCCCCAGCATTTT. This encodes CASTPLGSQPQHF. The chain is built from TRBV2 and TRBJ1-5; D not certain. The CDR3 has 13 amino acids. Trimming stripped 7 bases from V and 6 bases from J, with 13 bases between. Germline lookup yields CDR1 SNHLY and CDR2 FYNNEI.

This rearrangement joins TRBV24-1 to TRBJ1-1, with D unresolved. The CDR3 extends over 12 amino acids. With 1 base removed from V and 5 bases from J, the gap between germline ends came to 4 bases. Looked up from germline, CDR1 is KGHDR and CDR2 is SFDVKD. CDR3 protein: CATSDFGTEAFF. CDR3 nucleotides: TGTGCCACCAGTGATTTCGGGACTGAAGCTTTCTTT.

The gene calls are TRBV5-4 and TRBJ1-1, with D perhaps TRBD1 (5 bases). This CDR3 spans 13 amino acids. Germline V CDR1 and CDR2: SGHNT, YYREEE (reference sequence). V lost 2 bases and J 8 bases, leaving 13 bases between the germline ends. In nucleotides, the CDR3 is TGTGCCAGCAGCTTCCCCGGGGGACCCGAAGCTTTCTTT. Its protein is CASSFPGGPEAFF.

CDR3: CASSLDWSTEAFF. The CDR3 nucleotides read TGTGCCAGCAGCTTGGACTGGAGCACTGAAGCTTTCTTT. The chain joins TRBV9 to TRBJ1-1; D remains ambiguous. The CDR3 sequence is 13 residues long. The germline CDR1 and CDR2 sequences are SGDLS and YYNGEE. The ends were cut back, 4 bases at V and 4 bases at J, with 11 bases in the middle.

This chain links TRBV23-1 with TRBJ2-7; possibly TRBD1 for D (6 bases). TRBV23-1 is identified as an open reading frame with a role that is uncertain. The CDR3 sequence is 15 residues long. Trimming took off 3 bases at V and 5 bases at J, with 17 bases between the two ends. CDR3 sequence reads: CASSHYRENGNEQYV. The CDR3 DNA reads TGCGCCAGCAGTCATTACAGGGAGAACGGTAACGAGCAGTACGTC.

The chain carries TRBV6-1 and TRBJ1-6; 10 positions agree with TRBD1. This CDR3 comprises 16 residues. Per the germline V gene, CDR1 is MNHNS and CDR2 is SASEGT. V shed 0 bases, J shed 9 bases, and the junction held 5 bases outside the gene matches. CDR3 residues: CASSEAVGDRGSPLHF. The CDR3 region has the DNA TGTGCCAGCAGTGAAGCGGTTGGGGACAGGGGTTCACCCCTCCACTTT.

The CDR3 loop reads CASMTRNTIYF. The DNA for the CDR3 is TGTGCCAGCATGACACGAAACACCATATATTTT. The rearrangement links TRBV6-5 to TRBJ1-3; D is unclear. The germline gives CDR1 MNHEY, CDR2 SVGAGI. Deletions cut 7 bases from V and 5 bases from J, with 6 bases between. CDR3 length: 11 residues.

This clone has a handful of counts. Other DNA sequences in this sample translate to the same CDR3. The chain employs TRBV4-1 and TRBJ1-2; 10 bases are a match to TRBD1. CDR1 MGHRA and CDR2 YSYEKL come from the germline V gene. The V segment lost 4 bases and the J segment 2 bases; nucleotides outside the gene matches: 1. The CDR3 has 14 amino acids. The CDR3 reads CASSPGQGNYGYTF. The CDR3 nucleotides read TGCGCCAGCAGCCCGGGACAGGGGAACTATGGCTACACCTTC.

V is TRBV19 and J is TRBJ2-7, with 16 positions matching TRBD2. V lost 6 bases to trimming and J lost 0 bases; unmatched junction nucleotides: 14. CDR3 length: 20 residues. Germline assignment: CDR1 LNHDA and CDR2 SQIVND (reference sequence). The CDR3 loop is CASRPRGSGLAGGPSYEQYV. In DNA form, the CDR3 reads TGTGCCAGTAGACCGAGAGGGTCGGGACTAGCGGGGGGGCCCTCCTACGAGCAGTACGTC.

This clone is a singleton in its sample. This rearrangement joins TRBV7-9 to TRBJ1-2; perhaps TRBD1 as D (5 bases). This CDR3 region has 13 residues. From germline, CDR1 is SEHNR and CDR2 FQNEAQ (reference sequence). Trimming stripped 4 bases from V and 4 bases from J, with 10 bases between. This chain's CDR3 is CASSSDNSYGYTF. The CDR3 DNA is TGTGCCAGCAGCTCGGACAACTCCTATGGCTACACCTTC.

This chain links TRBV25-1 with TRBJ1-3, with D hard to call. Trimming took 9 bases from V and 0 from J, leaving 6 bases between them. Germline values: CDR1 MGHDK, CDR2 SYGVNS. CDR3 length: 12 amino acids. The CDR3 region is CASGSSGNTIYF. CDR3 DNA: TGTGCCAGTGGTAGCTCTGGAAACACCATATATTTT.

The chain has TRBV7-3 and TRBJ2-5; 12 bases are shared with TRBD2. The CDR3 loop spans 14 amino acids. Trimming cost V 5 bases and J 5 bases; bases outside gene matches: 3. CDR1 and CDR2 (germline): SGHTA, FQGTGA. CDR3 amino acids: CASSPGTSGETQYF. The DNA of the CDR3 is TGTGCCAGCAGCCCTGGGACTAGCGGGGAGACCCAGTACTTC. The whole variable domain, remainder taken from reference TRBV7-3 and TRBJ2-5, is GAGVSQTPSNKVTEKGKYVELRCDPISGHTALYWYRQSLGQGPEFLIYFQGTGAADDSGLPNDRFFAVRPEGSVSTLKIQRTERGDSAVYLCASSPGTSGETQYFGPGTRLLVL.

This chain links TRBV11-2 with TRBJ1-2, with 9 bases matching TRBD1. Trimming cost V 1 base and J 4 bases; bases outside gene matches: 4. This CDR3 has 15 amino acids. Germline lookup yields CDR1 SGHAT and CDR2 FQNNGV. Written as DNA, the CDR3 is TGTGCCAGCAGCTTAGGGGACAGGGATCGCTATGGCTACACCTTC. This sequence encodes CASSLGDRDRYGYTF. Supplemented by reference TRBV11-2 and TRBJ1-2, the full variable domain reads EAGVAQSPRYKIIEKRQSVAFWCNPISGHATLYWYQQILGQGPKLLIQFQNNGVVDDSQLPKDRFSAERLKGVDSTLKIQPAKLEDSAVYLCASSLGDRDRYGYTFGSGTRLTVV.

The rearrangement joins TRBV11-2 to TRBJ1-6, with D unclear. V was clipped by 0 bases and J by 10 bases, with 16 bases between them. There are 16 residues in the CDR3. CDR1 SGHAT and CDR2 FQNNGV come from the germline V gene. The CDR3 DNA reads TGTGCCAGCAGCTTAGATTTAGGGAGCCCTGGGTCACCCCTCCACTTT. It yields the protein CASSLDLGSPGSPLHF. The whole variable domain, filled in from reference TRBV11-2 and TRBJ1-6, reads EAGVAQSPRYKIIEKRQSVAFWCNPISGHATLYWYQQILGQGPKLLIQFQNNGVVDDSQLPKDRFSAERLKGVDSTLKIQPAKLEDSAVYLCASSLDLGSPGSPLHFGNGTRLTVT.

The rearrangement links TRBV6-2 or TRBV6-3 to TRBJ1-5, with a possible D match to TRBD1 (5 bases). The germline V and J ends were trimmed by 7 bases and 3 bases, with 16 bases remaining between them. This CDR3 spans 15 amino acids. In germline, CDR1 is MNHEY, CDR2 SVGEGT. The CDR3 region has the DNA TGTGCCAGCACCCCGGGGGGGTACGACAATCAGCCCCAGCATTTT. Translating it yields CASTPGGYDNQPQHF.

The CDR3 region is CASSPTGRWSTEAFF. DNA of the CDR3: TGTGCCAGCAGCCCAACAGGGCGATGGTCGACTGAAGCTTTCTTT. The rearrangement joins TRBV11-2 to TRBJ1-1; D possibly corresponds to TRBD1 (6 bases). The CDR3 totals 15 residues. V was shortened by 5 bases and J by 5 bases, with 18 bases between the two germline ends. CDR1 and CDR2 (germline): SGHAT, FQNNGV. Full variable domain (rest looked up from reference TRBV11-2 and TRBJ1-1): EAGVAQSPRYKIIEKRQSVAFWCNPISGHATLYWYQQILGQGPKLLIQFQNNGVVDDSQLPKDRFSAERLKGVDSTLKIQPAKLEDSAVYLCASSPTGRWSTEAFFGQGTRLTVV.

Only a few counts were recorded for this clone. This rearrangement joins TRBV19 to TRBJ1-1; 7 bases agree with TRBD1. The ends lost 4 bases at V and 11 bases at J; junction bases unmatched: 13. There are 14 residues in the CDR3. CDR1 is LNHDA and CDR2 is SQIVND in the germline V gene (reference sequence). Written as DNA, the CDR3 is TGTGCCAGTAGTAGTAGGGGTTCGACAGGGAGTGCTTTCTTT. Its translation is CASSSRGSTGSAFF.

In this sample, this clone turned up once. The chain has TRBV13 and TRBJ2-1; 9 bases line up with TRBD1. This CDR3 region has 14 residues. Germline CDR1 reads PRHDT; CDR2 reads FYEKMQ (reference sequence). V gave up 5 bases and J gave up 7 bases; unmatched junction bases: 6. CDR3 region: CASSTRTGENEQFF. CDR3 in DNA: TGTGCCAGCAGCACGCGGACAGGGGAAAATGAGCAGTTCTTC.